The source of this TCR beta chain is a study of cytomegalovirus exposure and HLA in healthy donors. Looking at the study overall: Early released data comprised 80 million to 90 million unique TCRs from HLA-typed donors. Study observations and caveats: Judged likely to be a sequencing artifact was a cluster of highly shared sequence variants. The authors later linked a missense DCLRE1C variant to TCR beta V- and J-gene trimming.

With regard to this clone: Its matching antigen is unknown.

PCR employed 60 Vbeta and 13 Jbeta primers. TCRdb keeps only in-frame clones here, not all; method: immunoSEQ multiplex PCR. The sample has just over 95,000 clones; roughly four fifths are singletons. The CDR3 contains 13 residues. Germline V CDR1 and CDR2: SGHDT, YYEEEE. V was cut by 0 bases and J by 8 bases, with 11 bases left in between. The receptor was isolated from a human donor in good health. The sequenced sample consisted of PBMCs. The chain is built from TRBV5-6 and TRBJ1-2; possibly TRBD1 for D (6 bases). The CDR3 reads CASSLVQGDGYTF. In DNA, the CDR3 is TGTGCCAGCAGCTTGGTACAGGGTGACGGCTACACCTTC.